These T cell receptor beta chains were read from a single sample in a study of blood T cells in healthy people across ages. Each CDR3 protein gets one entry after TCRdb re-called the 5' RACE reads with MiXCR. The data hold approximately 850,000 distinct CDR3 sequences, with roughly 50% observed a single time. Material for sequencing was blood. All receptors come from a man aged 25-40 years in good health. Both conserved end residues are part of each CDR3. D genes are given only for firm matches.

TRBV20-1	TRBJ2-3	TRBD2	TGCAGGCTCCCCGGGAGGGGGGGCACAGATACGCAGTATTTT	CRLPGRGGTDTQYF
TRBV6-5	TRBJ1-4	.	TGTGCCAGCAGTTACACACCTACTTGGGAGGCTGAAAAACTGTTTTTT	CASSYTPTWEAEKLFF
TRBV28	TRBJ2-5	TRBD1	TGTGCCAGCAGTTGGACCGGGACAGAGGCGCAAGAGACCCAGTACTTC	CASSWTGTEAQETQYF
TRBV12-3/TRBV12-4	TRBJ2-5	.	TGTGCCAGCAGTTCCCTGAAACCAAAATACTTCGAGACCCAGTACTTC	CASSSLKPKYFETQYF
TRBV20-1	TRBJ2-1	.	TGCAGTGCTAACCCGGGGGCGGATAATGAGCAGTTCTTC	CSANPGADNEQFF
TRBV4-2	TRBJ2-7	TRBD2	TGTGCCAGCAGCCCAACCGGGACTAGCGGGGTTGGTGGCACCTACGAGCAGTACTTC	CASSPTGTSGVGGTYEQYF
TRBV27	TRBJ1-5	.	TGTGCCAGCAGTTGGGGGGCGAGTCAGCCCCAGCATTTT	CASSWGASQPQHF
TRBV5-1	TRBJ2-5	.	TGCGCCAGCAGCTTGTCCGGGACAATGGAGACCCAGTACTTC	CASSLSGTMETQYF
TRBV7-6	TRBJ2-1	TRBD2	TGTGCCAGCAGCTTAACTGATAGCGGGGGGCTGAATGAGCAGTTCTTC	CASSLTDSGGLNEQFF
TRBV7-2	TRBJ2-7	TRBD2	TGTGCCAGCAGCTATAGCGGGAGTTGGATGAGAGAGCAGTACTTC	CASSYSGSWMREQYF
TRBV15	TRBJ2-3	TRBD2	TGTGCCACCAGCAGGGGACTAGCGGGGGGGCGTAGCACAGATACGCAGTATTTT	CATSRGLAGGRSTDTQYF